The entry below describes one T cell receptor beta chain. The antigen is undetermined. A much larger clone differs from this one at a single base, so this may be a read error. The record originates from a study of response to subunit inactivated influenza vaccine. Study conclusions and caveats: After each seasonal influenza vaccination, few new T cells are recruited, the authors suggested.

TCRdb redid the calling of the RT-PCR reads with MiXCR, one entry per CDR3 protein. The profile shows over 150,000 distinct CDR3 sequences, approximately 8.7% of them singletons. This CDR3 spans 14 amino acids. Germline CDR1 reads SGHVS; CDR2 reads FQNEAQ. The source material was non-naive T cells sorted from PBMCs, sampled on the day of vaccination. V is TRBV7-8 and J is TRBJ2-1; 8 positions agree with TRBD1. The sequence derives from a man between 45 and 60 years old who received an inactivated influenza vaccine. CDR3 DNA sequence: TGTGCCGGCAGCTTAGCCAACAGGGGGAATGAGCAGTTCTTC. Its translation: CAGSLANRGNEQFF.